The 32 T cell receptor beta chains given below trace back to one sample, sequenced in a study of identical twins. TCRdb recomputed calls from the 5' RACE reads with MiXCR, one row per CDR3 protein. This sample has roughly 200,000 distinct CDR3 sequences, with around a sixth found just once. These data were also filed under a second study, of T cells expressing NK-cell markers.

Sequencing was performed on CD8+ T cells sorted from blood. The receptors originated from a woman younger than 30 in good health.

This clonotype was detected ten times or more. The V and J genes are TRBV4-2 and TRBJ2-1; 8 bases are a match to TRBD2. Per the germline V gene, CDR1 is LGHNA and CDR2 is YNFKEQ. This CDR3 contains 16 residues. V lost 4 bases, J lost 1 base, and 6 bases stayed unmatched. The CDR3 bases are TGTGCCAGCAGCCGAGATACTAGCGGTTCCTACAATGAGCAGTTCTTC. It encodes CASSRDTSGSYNEQFF.

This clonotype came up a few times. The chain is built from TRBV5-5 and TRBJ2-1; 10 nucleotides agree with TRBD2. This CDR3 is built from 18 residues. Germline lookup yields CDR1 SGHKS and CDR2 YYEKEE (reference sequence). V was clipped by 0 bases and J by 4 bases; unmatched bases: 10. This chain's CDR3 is CASSLGPSSGSPYNEQFF. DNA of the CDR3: TGTGCCAGCAGCTTGGGCCCGTCTAGCGGGAGTCCATACAATGAGCAGTTCTTC.

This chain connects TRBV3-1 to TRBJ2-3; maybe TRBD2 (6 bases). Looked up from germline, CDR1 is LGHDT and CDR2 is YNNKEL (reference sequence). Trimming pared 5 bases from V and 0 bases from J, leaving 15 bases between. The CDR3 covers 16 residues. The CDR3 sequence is CASSFKAGLSTDTQYF. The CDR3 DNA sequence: TGTGCCAGCAGCTTTAAAGCGGGCCTTAGCACAGATACGCAGTATTTT.

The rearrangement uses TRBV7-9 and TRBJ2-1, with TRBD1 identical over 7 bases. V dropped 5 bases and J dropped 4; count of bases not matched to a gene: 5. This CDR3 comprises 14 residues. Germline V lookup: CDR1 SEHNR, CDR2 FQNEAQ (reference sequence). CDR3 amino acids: CASSPGQRYNEQFF. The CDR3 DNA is TGTGCCAGCAGCCCGGGACAGCGTTACAATGAGCAGTTCTTC.

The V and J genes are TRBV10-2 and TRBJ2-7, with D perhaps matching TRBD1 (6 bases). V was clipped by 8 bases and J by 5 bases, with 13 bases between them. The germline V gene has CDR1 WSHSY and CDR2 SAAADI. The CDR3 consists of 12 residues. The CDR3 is CASSTDRHEQYF. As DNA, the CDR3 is TGCGCCAGCTCGACCGACAGGCACGAGCAGTACTTC.

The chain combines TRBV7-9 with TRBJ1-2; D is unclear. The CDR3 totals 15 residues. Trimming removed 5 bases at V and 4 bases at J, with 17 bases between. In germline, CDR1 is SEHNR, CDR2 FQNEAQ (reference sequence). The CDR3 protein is CASSQSLGRGYGYTF. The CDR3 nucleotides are TGTGCCAGCAGCCAGTCGTTAGGGCGCGGCTATGGCTACACCTTC.

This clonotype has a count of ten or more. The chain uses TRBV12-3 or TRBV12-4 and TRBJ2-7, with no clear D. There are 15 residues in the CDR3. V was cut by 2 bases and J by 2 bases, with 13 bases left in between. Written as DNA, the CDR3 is TGTGCCAGCAGTTTATCAAGAAACGGTGCCTACGAGCAGTACTTC. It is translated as CASSLSRNGAYEQYF.

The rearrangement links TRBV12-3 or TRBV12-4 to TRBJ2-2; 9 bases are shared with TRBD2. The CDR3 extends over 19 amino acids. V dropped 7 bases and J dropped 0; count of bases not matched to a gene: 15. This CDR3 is CASTSLWVAGAPNTGELFF. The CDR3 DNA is TGTGCCAGCACCTCCTTGTGGGTAGCGGGGGCCCCGAACACCGGGGAGCTGTTTTTT.

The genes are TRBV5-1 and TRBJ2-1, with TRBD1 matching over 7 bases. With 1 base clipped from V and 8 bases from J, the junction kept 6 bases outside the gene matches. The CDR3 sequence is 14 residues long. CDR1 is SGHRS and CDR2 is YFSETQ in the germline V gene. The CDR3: CASSLYRGRDEQFF. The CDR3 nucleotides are TGCGCCAGCAGCTTGTATAGGGGGCGGGATGAGCAGTTCTTC.

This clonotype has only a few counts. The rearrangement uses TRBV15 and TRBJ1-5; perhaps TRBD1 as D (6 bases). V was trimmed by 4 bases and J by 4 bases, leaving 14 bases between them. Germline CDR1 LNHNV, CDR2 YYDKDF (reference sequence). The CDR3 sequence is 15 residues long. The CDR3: CATSTATGGNQPQHF. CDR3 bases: TGTGCCACCAGCACAGCGACAGGAGGGAATCAGCCCCAGCATTTT.

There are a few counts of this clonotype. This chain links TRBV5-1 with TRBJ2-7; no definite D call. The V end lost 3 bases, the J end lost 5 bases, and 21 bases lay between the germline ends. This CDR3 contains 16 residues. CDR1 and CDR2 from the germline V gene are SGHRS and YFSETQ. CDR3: CASSSTPLGRRNEQYF. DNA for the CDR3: TGCGCCAGCAGCTCCACACCACTCGGACGCAGAAACGAGCAGTACTTC.

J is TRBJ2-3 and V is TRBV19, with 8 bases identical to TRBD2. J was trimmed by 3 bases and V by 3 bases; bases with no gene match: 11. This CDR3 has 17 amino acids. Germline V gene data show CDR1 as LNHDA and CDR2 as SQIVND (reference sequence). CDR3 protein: CASSIYPSGGVTDTQYF. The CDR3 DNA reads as TGTGCCAGTAGTATCTATCCCAGCGGGGGCGTGACAGATACGCAGTATTTT.

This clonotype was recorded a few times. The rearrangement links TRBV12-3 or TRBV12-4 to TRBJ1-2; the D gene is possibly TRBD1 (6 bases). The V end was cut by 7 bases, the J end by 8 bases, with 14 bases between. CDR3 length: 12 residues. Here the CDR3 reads CASKSGGWGYTF. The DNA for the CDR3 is TGTGCCAGCAAATCCGGGGGCTGGGGCTACACCTTC.

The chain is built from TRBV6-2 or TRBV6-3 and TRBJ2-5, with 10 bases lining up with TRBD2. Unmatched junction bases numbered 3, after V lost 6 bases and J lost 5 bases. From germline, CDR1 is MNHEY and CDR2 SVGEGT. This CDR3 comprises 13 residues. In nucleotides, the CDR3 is TGTGCCAGCAGCCGGACTAGCGGTGAGACCCAGTACTTC. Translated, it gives CASSRTSGETQYF.

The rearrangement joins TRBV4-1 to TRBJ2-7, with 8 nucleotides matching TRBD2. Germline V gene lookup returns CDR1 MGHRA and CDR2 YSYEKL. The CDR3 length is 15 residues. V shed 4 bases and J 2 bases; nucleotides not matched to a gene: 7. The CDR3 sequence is CASSLQAGVTYEQYF. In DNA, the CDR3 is TGCGCCAGCAGCCTCCAAGCGGGGGTCACCTACGAGCAGTACTTC.

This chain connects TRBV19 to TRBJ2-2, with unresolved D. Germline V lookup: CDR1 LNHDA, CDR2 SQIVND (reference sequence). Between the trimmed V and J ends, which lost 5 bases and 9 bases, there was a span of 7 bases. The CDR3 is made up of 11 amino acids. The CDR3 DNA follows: TGTGCCAGTAGTCCCTCAAGGGAGCTGTTTTTT. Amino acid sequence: CASSPSRELFF.

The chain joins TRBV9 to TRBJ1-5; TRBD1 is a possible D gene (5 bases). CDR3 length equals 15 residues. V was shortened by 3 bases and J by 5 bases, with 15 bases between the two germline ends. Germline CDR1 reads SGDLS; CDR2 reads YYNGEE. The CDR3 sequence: CASSASGGEHQPQHF. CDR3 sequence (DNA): TGTGCCAGCAGCGCCTCGGGGGGTGAGCATCAGCCCCAGCATTTT.

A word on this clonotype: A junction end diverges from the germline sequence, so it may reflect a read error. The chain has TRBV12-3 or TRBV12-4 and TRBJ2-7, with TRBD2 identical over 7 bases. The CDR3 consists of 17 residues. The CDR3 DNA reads TGTGCCTGCAGTTTAAGCGGGGCAGCGAATAGCTCCTACGAGCAGTACTTC. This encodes CACSLSGAANSSYEQYF.

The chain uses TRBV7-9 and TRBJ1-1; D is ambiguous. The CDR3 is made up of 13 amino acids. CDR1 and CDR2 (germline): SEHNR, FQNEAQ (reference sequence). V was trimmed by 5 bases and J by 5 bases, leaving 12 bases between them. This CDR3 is CASSPAMSTEAFF. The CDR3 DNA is TGTGCCAGCAGCCCAGCAATGTCAACTGAAGCTTTCTTT.

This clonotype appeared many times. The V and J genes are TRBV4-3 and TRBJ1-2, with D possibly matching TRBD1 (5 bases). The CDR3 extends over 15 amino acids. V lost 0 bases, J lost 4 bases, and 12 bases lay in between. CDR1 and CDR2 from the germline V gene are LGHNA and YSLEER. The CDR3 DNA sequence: TGCGCCAGCAGCCAAGAGGAGGGGATACCCTATGGCTACACCTTC. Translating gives CASSQEEGIPYGYTF.

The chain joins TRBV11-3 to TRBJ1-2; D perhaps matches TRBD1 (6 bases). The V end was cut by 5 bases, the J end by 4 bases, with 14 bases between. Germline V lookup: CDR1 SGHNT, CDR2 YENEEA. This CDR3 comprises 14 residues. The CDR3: CASSPYREGYGYTF. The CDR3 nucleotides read TGTGCCAGCAGCCCCTACAGGGAAGGCTATGGCTACACCTTC.

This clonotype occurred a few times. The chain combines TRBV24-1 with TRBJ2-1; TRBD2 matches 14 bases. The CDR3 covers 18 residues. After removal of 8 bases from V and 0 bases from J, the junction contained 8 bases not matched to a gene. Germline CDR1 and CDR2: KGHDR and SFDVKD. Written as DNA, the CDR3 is TGTGCCACCACCCAAAACGGGACTAGCGGGAGCTCCTACAATGAGCAGTTCTTC. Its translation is CATTQNGTSGSSYNEQFF.

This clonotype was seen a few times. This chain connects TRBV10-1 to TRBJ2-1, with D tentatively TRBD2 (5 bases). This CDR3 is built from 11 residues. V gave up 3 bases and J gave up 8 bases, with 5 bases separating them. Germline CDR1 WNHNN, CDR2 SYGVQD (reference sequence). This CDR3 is CASSDGDEQFF. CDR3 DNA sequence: TGCGCCAGCAGTGACGGGGATGAGCAGTTCTTC.

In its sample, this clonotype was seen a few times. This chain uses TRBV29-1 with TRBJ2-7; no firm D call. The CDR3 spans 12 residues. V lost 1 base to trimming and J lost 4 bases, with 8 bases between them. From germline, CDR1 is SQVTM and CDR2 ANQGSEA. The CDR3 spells CSVEGQFYEQYF. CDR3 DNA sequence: TGCAGCGTTGAAGGACAATTTTACGAGCAGTACTTC.

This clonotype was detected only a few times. The DNA for the CDR3 is TGTGCCAGCAGCTTAGAGGGCAGGAACACTGAAGCTTTCTTT. Protein sequence: CASSLEGRNTEAFF. This sequence joins TRBV7-8 and TRBJ1-1; D call uncertain. The CDR3 contains 14 residues. Germline V gives CDR1 SGHVS, CDR2 FQNEAQ. Deletions cut 1 base from V and 1 base from J, with 7 bases between.

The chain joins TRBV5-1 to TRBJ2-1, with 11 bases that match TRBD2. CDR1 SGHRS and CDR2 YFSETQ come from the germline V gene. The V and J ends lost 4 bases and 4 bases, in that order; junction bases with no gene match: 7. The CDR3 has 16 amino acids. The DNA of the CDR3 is TGCGCCAGCAGCATTAGCGGGGGGGCTAAATACAATGAGCAGTTCTTC. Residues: CASSISGGAKYNEQFF.

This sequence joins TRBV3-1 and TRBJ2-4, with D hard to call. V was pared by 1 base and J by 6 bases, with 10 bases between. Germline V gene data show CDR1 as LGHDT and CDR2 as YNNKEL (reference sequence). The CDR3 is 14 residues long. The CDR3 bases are TGTGCCAGCAGCCAAGCTGCCCCGGGAAACATTCAGTACTTC. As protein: CASSQAAPGNIQYF.

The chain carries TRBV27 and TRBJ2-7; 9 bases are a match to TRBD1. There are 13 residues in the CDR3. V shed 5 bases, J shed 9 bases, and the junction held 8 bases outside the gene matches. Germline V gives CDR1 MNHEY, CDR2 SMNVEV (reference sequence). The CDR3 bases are TGTGCCAGCAGTATACAGGGGGCCGAAATGCAGTACTTC. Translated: CASSIQGAEMQYF.

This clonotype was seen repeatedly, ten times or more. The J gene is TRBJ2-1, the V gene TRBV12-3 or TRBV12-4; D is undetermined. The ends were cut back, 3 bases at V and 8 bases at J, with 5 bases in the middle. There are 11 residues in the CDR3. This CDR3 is CASSLLDEQFF. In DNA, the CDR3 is TGTGCCAGCAGTTTGCTGGATGAGCAGTTCTTC.

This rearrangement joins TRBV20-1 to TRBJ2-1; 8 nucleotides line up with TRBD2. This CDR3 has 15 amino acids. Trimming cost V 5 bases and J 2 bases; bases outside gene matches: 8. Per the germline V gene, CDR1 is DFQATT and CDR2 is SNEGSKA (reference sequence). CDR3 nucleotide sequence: TGCAGTGCTCGAGCGGGAGTAGAACCCTACAATGAGCAGTTCTTC. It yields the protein CSARAGVEPYNEQFF.

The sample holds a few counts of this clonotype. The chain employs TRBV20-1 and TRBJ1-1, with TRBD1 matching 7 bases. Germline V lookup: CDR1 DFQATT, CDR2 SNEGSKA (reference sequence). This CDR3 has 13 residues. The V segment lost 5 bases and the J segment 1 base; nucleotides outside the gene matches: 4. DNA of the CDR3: TGCAGTGCTCCCCGGGACAGGAACACTGAAGCTTTCTTT. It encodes CSAPRDRNTEAFF.

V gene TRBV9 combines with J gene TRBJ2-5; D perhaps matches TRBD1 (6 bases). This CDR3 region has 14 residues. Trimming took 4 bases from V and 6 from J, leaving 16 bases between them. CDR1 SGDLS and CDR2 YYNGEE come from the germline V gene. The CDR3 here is CASSPPTGMQTQYF. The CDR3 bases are TGTGCCAGCAGCCCACCAACAGGGATGCAGACCCAGTACTTC.